The sequence of this TCR beta chain was determined in a study of Ad26.COV2.S vaccination and SARS-CoV-2 variants. The overall study: Each vaccinee took Ad26.COV2.S intramuscularly, once or twice 56 days apart.

The treatment denotes: around 19 received Ad26.COV2.S at low or high dose, single or two shots; five or six received placebo; per-sample allocation not given. Sampling took place 63 days after the first vaccine or placebo injection. In the vaccine, an Ad26 vector expressed the SARS-CoV-2 spike of the Wuhan strain. Clones were read by immunoSEQ multiplex PCR, and TCRdb kept only the in-frame ones, dropping some. The sample lists roughly 320,000 clones; about 82% were seen once. Details on this clone: Its antigen remains unknown.

General study results and limits: Analyses of TCR breadth and depth may have underestimated total T cell responses.

CDR3 length equals 13 residues. Looked up from germline, CDR1 is SGHRS and CDR2 is YFSETQ. V was pared by 4 bases and J by 9 bases, with 14 bases between. Sequenced material: peripheral blood, taken in a trial of Ad26.COV2.S vaccine versus placebo. This TCR was sampled from a person between 18 and 59 years old who received the Ad26.COV2.S COVID-19 vaccine or a placebo. V usage is TRBV5-1 and J usage is TRBJ2-1, with D perhaps assigned TRBD1 or TRBD2 (5 bases each). CDR3 residues: CASSRDPQGEQFF. The CDR3 DNA is TGCGCCAGCAGCCGGGACCCGCAGGGTGAGCAGTTCTTC. The full variable domain, with the rest looked up from reference TRBV5-1 and TRBJ2-1, is KAGVTQTPRYLIKTRGQQVTLSCSPISGHRSVSWYQQTPGQGLQFLFEYFSETQRNKGNFPGRFSGRQFSNSRSEMNVSTLELGDSALYLCASSRDPQGEQFFGPGTRLTVL.